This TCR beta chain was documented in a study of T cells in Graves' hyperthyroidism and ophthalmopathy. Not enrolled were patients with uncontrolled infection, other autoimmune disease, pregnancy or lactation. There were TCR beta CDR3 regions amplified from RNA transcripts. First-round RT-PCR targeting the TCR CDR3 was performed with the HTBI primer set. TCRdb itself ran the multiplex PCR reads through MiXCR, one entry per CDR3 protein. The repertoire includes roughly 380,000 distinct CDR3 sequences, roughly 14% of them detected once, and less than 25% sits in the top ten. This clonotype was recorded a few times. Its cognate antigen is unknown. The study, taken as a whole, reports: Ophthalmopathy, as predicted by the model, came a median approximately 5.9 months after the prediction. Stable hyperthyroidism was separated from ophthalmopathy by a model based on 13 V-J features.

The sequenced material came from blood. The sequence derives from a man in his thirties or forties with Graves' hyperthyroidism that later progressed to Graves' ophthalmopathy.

CDR3 residues: CASSPFLAGGTDTQYF. CDR3 bases: TGTGCCAGCAGTCCTTTCCTAGCGGGGGGCACAGATACGCAGTATTTT. The V gene is TRBV6-1, the J gene TRBJ2-3; 10 bases line up with TRBD2. CDR1 and CDR2 from the germline V gene are MNHNS and SASEGT. The J segment lost 1 base and the V segment lost 5 bases, leaving 6 bases of the junction unmatched. The CDR3 spans 16 residues.